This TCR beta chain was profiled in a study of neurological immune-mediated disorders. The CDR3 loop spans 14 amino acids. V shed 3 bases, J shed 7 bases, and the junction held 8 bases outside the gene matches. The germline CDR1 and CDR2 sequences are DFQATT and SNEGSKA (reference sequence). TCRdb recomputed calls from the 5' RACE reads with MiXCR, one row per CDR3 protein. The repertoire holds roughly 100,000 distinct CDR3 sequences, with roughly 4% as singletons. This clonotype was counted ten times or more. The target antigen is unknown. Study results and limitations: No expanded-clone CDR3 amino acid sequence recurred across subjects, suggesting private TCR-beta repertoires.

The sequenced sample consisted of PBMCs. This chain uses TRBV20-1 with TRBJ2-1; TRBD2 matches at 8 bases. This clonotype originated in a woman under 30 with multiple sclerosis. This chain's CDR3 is CSASGRAQGNEQFF. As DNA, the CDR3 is TGCAGTGCTAGCGGGAGGGCCCAGGGTAATGAGCAGTTCTTC.